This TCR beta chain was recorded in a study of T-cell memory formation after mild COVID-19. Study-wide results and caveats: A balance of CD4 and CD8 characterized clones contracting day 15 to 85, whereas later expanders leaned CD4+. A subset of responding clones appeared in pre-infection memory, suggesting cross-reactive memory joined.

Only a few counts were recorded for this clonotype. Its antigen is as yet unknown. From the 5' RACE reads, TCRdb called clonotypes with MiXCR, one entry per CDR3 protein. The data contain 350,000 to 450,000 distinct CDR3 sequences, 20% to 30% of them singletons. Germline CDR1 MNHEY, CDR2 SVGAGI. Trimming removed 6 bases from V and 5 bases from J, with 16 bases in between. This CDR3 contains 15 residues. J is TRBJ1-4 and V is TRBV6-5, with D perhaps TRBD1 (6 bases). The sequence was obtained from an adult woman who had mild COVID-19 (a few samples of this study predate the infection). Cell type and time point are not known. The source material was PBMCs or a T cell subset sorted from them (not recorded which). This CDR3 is CASRETGRGNEKLFF. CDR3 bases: TGTGCCAGCAGAGAAACAGGGAGGGGGAATGAAAAACTGTTTTTT.